This paragraph reports one TCR beta chain. The protocol was immunoSEQ multiplex PCR, while the TCRdb copy is restricted to in-frame clones and leaves out a portion. The sample comprises 60,000 to 70,000 clones, roughly 81% of which are singletons, and approximately 15% rests with the top ten. The CDR3 has 15 residues. CDR1 KGHSH and CDR2 LQKENI come from the germline V gene. Germline trimming cut 2 bases from V and 5 bases from J; bases unmatched to any gene: 8. This sample was taken from a study of blood T cell repertoires in COVID-19. For the study at large: Nucleic acid was either cDNA or gDNA, and it came from T cells, B-cell-depleted T cells, or PBMCs.

The receptor was isolated from an elderly man with acute or convalescent COVID-19. The chain joins TRBV18 to TRBJ2-5; 7 bases agree with TRBD1. The source material was peripheral blood. The DNA of the CDR3 is TGTGCCAGCTCACCATCGGGACAGAAGAGGGAGACCCAGTACTTC. This codes for CASSPSGQKRETQYF.